The 4 T cell receptor beta chains given below trace back to one sample, sequenced in a study of T cells in Graves' hyperthyroidism and ophthalmopathy. Using RNA transcripts as the source, TCR beta CDR3 regions were amplified. The HTBI primer set drove a first-round RT-PCR of the TCR CDR3. In TCRdb, the multiplex PCR reads were re-called with MiXCR into one record per CDR3 protein. Altogether about half a million distinct CDR3 sequences are present, under 25% being singletons, with the ten largest covering 45% to 55%. The specimen was blood. The receptors come from a woman aged 70 to 79 with Graves' ophthalmopathy.

This sequence joins TRBV13 and TRBJ1-1; TRBD1 is a possible D gene (5 bases). Trimming stripped 5 bases from V and 6 bases from J, with 13 bases between. The CDR3 extends over 13 amino acids. Germline values: CDR1 PRHDT, CDR2 FYEKMQ (reference sequence). The DNA for the CDR3 is TGTGCCAGCAGCCGATCTGCGGGGCCTGAAGCTTTCTTT. Residues: CASSRSAGPEAFF.

The sample holds a few counts of this clonotype. This sequence joins TRBV5-1 and TRBJ1-2; no reliable D call. Trimming took 5 bases from V and 0 from J, leaving 5 bases between them. Germline values: CDR1 SGHRS, CDR2 YFSETQ. The CDR3 runs 12 residues. The DNA for the CDR3 is TGCGCCAGCAGGAATACTAACTATGGCTACACCTTC. Its protein is CASRNTNYGYTF.

This clonotype appeared many times. V and J are TRBV12-3 or TRBV12-4 and TRBJ1-3; maybe TRBD1 (5 bases). V lost 3 bases and J 4 bases, leaving 13 bases between the germline ends. This CDR3 is built from 15 residues. DNA of the CDR3: TGTGCCAGCAGTTTGGGGCAGTCACTCGGAAACACCATATATTTT. Its protein is CASSLGQSLGNTIYF.

J is TRBJ2-3 and V is TRBV30; D is unresolved. Trimming cost V 3 bases and J 0 bases, with 7 bases left between them. In germline, CDR1 is GTSNPN, CDR2 SVGIG (reference sequence). The CDR3 covers 13 residues. CDR3 in DNA: TGTGCCTGGAGGTCCCATAGCACAGATACGCAGTATTTT. Encoded protein: CAWRSHSTDTQYF.